These 30 T cell receptor beta chains came from one sample sequenced in a study of CD8+ T cells in alopecia areata. As to treatment: oral pan-JAK inhibitor, 5-10 mg twice daily. RNA, once extracted, was reverse transcribed into cDNA for use as the sequencing template. TCRdb's table, derived via immunoSEQ multiplex PCR, lists solely in-frame clones and lacks some. This table has tens of thousands of clones, around 66% appearing once. The material sequenced was CD8+ T cells sorted from blood, taken at week 24, from a patient treated with tofacitinib. These receptors were taken from a human donor with alopecia areata.

V is TRBV7-8 and J is TRBJ1-1; perhaps TRBD1 as D (5 bases). Per germline, CDR1 SGHVS and CDR2 FQNEAQ. V was shortened by 1 base and J by 4 bases, with 13 bases between the two germline ends. The CDR3 covers 15 residues. CDR3 bases: TGTGCCAGCAGCTTAGAAGAGGGGTGGATCACTGAAGCTTTCTTT. Amino acid sequence: CASSLEEGWITEAFF.

The chain uses TRBV27 and TRBJ2-5, with unresolved D. The ends were cut back, 0 bases at V and 5 bases at J, with 10 bases in the middle. Germline V gene sequence: CDR1 MNHEY, CDR2 SMNVEV (reference sequence). The CDR3 runs 14 residues. The DNA of the CDR3 is TGTGCCAGCAGTTTATCCTCAGGCCTCGAGACCCAGTACTTC. Translating gives CASSLSSGLETQYF.

This chain links TRBV27 with TRBJ2-7; possible D gene TRBD1, 5 bases. This CDR3 is 14 amino acids long. V was clipped by 2 bases and J by 2 bases, with 10 bases between them. CDR1 and CDR2 from the germline V gene are MNHEY and SMNVEV (reference sequence). The chain's CDR3 is CASSLSDRPYEQYF. CDR3 DNA: TGTGCCAGCAGTTTAAGCGACAGACCCTACGAGCAGTACTTC.

This clone was seen once. The genes are TRBV27 and TRBJ2-7; TRBD2 matches 8 bases. V lost 0 bases, J lost 5 bases, and 12 bases stayed unmatched. Germline assignment: CDR1 MNHEY and CDR2 SMNVEV (reference sequence). The CDR3 has 17 residues. CDR3: CASSLSASGPFSHEQYF. CDR3 DNA: TGTGCCAGCAGTTTATCGGCTAGCGGGCCTTTCTCGCACGAGCAGTACTTC.

This clone was counted between two and nine times. The chain employs TRBV6-4 and TRBJ1-2; 9 positions agree with TRBD1. The germline V gene encodes CDR1 MRHNA and CDR2 SNTAGT. After removal of 0 bases from V and 4 bases from J, the junction contained 6 bases not matched to a gene. The CDR3 is 16 residues long. The CDR3 sequence is CASSDSTGGRPYGYTF. The DNA of the CDR3 is TGTGCCAGCAGTGACTCGACAGGGGGTAGACCCTATGGCTACACCTTC.

The chain employs TRBV6-1 and TRBJ2-4; the D gene is possibly TRBD1 (5 bases). V lost 5 bases to trimming and J lost 4 bases, with 9 bases between them. Per germline, CDR1 MNHNS and CDR2 SASEGT. This CDR3 is 13 amino acids long. CDR3 loop: CASSPDIKNIQYF. The CDR3 coding sequence is TGTGCCAGCAGTCCGGACATAAAAAACATTCAGTACTTC.

The J gene is TRBJ2-2, the V gene TRBV4-3; the D gene is possibly TRBD2 (6 bases). The V end was cut by 4 bases, the J end by 5 bases, with 11 bases between. This CDR3 has 14 amino acids. Per germline, CDR1 LGHNA and CDR2 YSLEER. The CDR3 here is CASSPGSWTGELFF. For the CDR3, the DNA is TGCGCCAGCAGCCCCGGGAGCTGGACCGGGGAGCTGTTTTTT.

V is TRBV5-1 and J is TRBJ2-1; 8 bases line up with TRBD2. V was pared by 3 bases and J by 7 bases, with 9 bases of the junction left unmatched. The CDR3 loop spans 15 amino acids. Germline CDR1 is SGHRS and CDR2 is YFSETQ. Written as DNA, the CDR3 is TGCGCCAGCAGCTACGGGGGGGTTGGTCCTAATGAGCAGTTCTTC. Its protein is CASSYGGVGPNEQFF.

The rearrangement links TRBV7-2 to TRBJ1-6; D possibly corresponds to TRBD1 (5 bases). V lost 4 bases and J 6 bases, leaving 10 bases between the germline ends. CDR1 is SGHTA, CDR2 FQGNSA, per germline. The CDR3 contains 14 residues. This CDR3 is CASSWGISNSPLHF. CDR3 nucleotides: TGTGCCAGCAGCTGGGGCATCAGTAATTCACCCCTCCACTTT.

This chain joins TRBV19 and TRBJ1-5; 8 bases line up with TRBD1. The junction had 18 bases not matched to a gene; V was cut back by 7 bases and J by 1 base. The CDR3 is 19 residues long. The germline V gene encodes CDR1 LNHDA and CDR2 SQIVND (reference sequence). CDR3 amino acids: CASTIKDRASYSSNQPQHF. CDR3 nucleotide sequence: TGTGCCAGTACCATCAAGGACAGGGCTAGTTATTCGAGCAATCAGCCCCAGCATTTT. Full variable domain (outside the CDR3, taken from reference TRBV19 and TRBJ1-5): DGGITQSPKYLFRKEGQNVTLSCEQNLNHDAMYWYRQDPGQGLRLIYYSQIVNDFQKGDIAEGYSVSREKKESFPLTVTSAQKNPTAFYLCASTIKDRASYSSNQPQHFGDGTRLSIL.

This clone has more than one count but fewer than ten. This chain joins TRBV2 and TRBJ2-2; 9 bases line up with TRBD1. This CDR3 comprises 15 residues. CDR1 SNHLY and CDR2 FYNNEI come from the germline V gene. The J segment lost 4 bases and the V segment lost 6 bases, leaving 6 bases of the junction unmatched. The CDR3: CASSAGQGLTGELFF. CDR3 DNA sequence: TGTGCCAGCAGCGCCGGACAGGGGCTCACCGGGGAGCTGTTTTTT. The complete variable domain, with remaining parts taken from reference TRBV2 and TRBJ2-2, reads EPEVTQTPSHQVTQMGQEVILRCVPISNHLYFYWYRQILGQKVEFLVSFYNNEISEKSEIFDDQFSVERPDGSNFTLKIRSTKLEDSAMYFCASSAGQGLTGELFFGEGSRLTVL.

This chain links TRBV29-1 with TRBJ1-1, with D perhaps TRBD1 (6 bases). V was cut by 7 bases and J by 3 bases, with 15 bases left in between. Germline V CDR1 and CDR2: SQVTM, ANQGSEA. The CDR3 runs to 13 residues. This CDR3 is CSALTGMDTEAFF. CDR3 DNA sequence: TGCAGCGCTCTTACAGGGATGGACACTGAAGCTTTCTTT.

Regarding this clone: Additional DNA sequences in this sample encode the identical CDR3. The chain employs TRBV5-1 and TRBJ2-7; D remains unclear. V was trimmed by 0 bases and J by 0 bases, leaving 4 bases between them. CDR3 size: 13 residues. CDR1 SGHRS and CDR2 YFSETQ come from the germline V gene. CDR3 DNA: TGCGCCAGCAGCTTGGGTAGCTCCTACGAGCAGTACTTC. This gives the protein CASSLGSSYEQYF.

V is TRBV19 and J is TRBJ1-1; D is ambiguous. This CDR3 is 12 amino acids long. Looked up from germline, CDR1 is LNHDA and CDR2 is SQIVND (reference sequence). V lost 5 bases, J lost 3 bases, and 7 bases lay in between. The CDR3 DNA sequence: TGTGCCAGTAGTTACGGGGACACTGAAGCTTTCTTT. This codes for CASSYGDTEAFF.

This rearrangement joins TRBV29-1 to TRBJ1-1; 8 nucleotides match TRBD1. The trim removed 0 bases at V and 0 bases at J, leaving 3 bases unmatched. The CDR3 totals 15 residues. Per germline, CDR1 SQVTM and CDR2 ANQGSEA. CDR3 in amino acids: CSVEEGQAMNTEAFF. CDR3 bases: TGCAGCGTTGAAGAGGGACAGGCGATGAACACTGAAGCTTTCTTT.

The V and J genes are TRBV5-1 and TRBJ1-5; D gene unclear. V lost 2 bases to trimming and J lost 7 bases, with 10 bases between them. The CDR3 is 13 residues long. Germline CDR1 reads SGHRS; CDR2 reads YFSETQ. CDR3 sequence reads: CASSLWTDQPQHF. CDR3 bases: TGCGCCAGCAGCTTATGGACGGACCAGCCCCAGCATTTT.

This sequence joins TRBV5-6 and TRBJ2-7; possible D gene TRBD2, 5 bases. The length of the CDR3 is 15 residues. V was pared by 4 bases and J by 0 bases, with 14 bases between. Germline CDR1 is SGHDT and CDR2 is YYEEEE. The DNA for the CDR3 is TGTGCCAGCAGCCTCGCGGAGCGGAGCTCCTACGAGCAGTACTTC. Translating gives CASSLAERSSYEQYF.

The chain links TRBV9 to TRBJ1-2; 7 nucleotides match TRBD1. The CDR3 extends over 13 amino acids. Germline CDR1 is SGDLS and CDR2 is YYNGEE. V lost 4 bases, J lost 4 bases, and 4 bases stayed unmatched. The CDR3, as DNA: TGTGCCAGCAGCTCGGGACAGACCTATGGCTACACCTTC. Residues: CASSSGQTYGYTF.

The rearrangement links TRBV13 to TRBJ2-5, with 7 positions matching TRBD2. V lost 2 bases and J lost 1; bases outside the gene matches: 1. The germline gives CDR1 PRHDT, CDR2 FYEKMQ (reference sequence). The CDR3 extends over 14 amino acids. The CDR3: CASSLSSGQETQYF. Here the CDR3 DNA reads TGTGCCAGCAGCTTATCTAGCGGCCAAGAGACCCAGTACTTC.

The chain employs TRBV6-5 and TRBJ2-2; 7 bases are a match to TRBD1. Germline CDR1 and CDR2: MNHEY and SVGAGI. CDR3 length: 15 residues. J was trimmed by 5 bases and V by 7 bases; bases with no gene match: 10. The chain's CDR3 is CASTWDRQNTGELFF. The CDR3 nucleotides are TGTGCCAGCACCTGGGACAGACAGAATACCGGGGAGCTGTTTTTT.

This sequence joins TRBV5-1 and TRBJ1-2; a weak D match, TRBD1 (5 bases). The CDR3 sequence is 13 residues long. Germline assignment: CDR1 SGHRS and CDR2 YFSETQ. Trimming shortened V by 4 bases and J by 8 bases, and 15 bases separated the two germline ends. The chain's CDR3 is CASSGLDMLGYTF. CDR3 DNA sequence: TGCGCCAGCAGCGGACTGGACATGTTAGGCTACACCTTC.

V usage is TRBV14 and J usage is TRBJ2-1; the D is unclear. CDR1 and CDR2 (germline): SGHDN, FVKESK. CDR3 length equals 15 residues. V was clipped by 2 bases and J by 2 bases, with 10 bases between them. This CDR3 is CASSQFTGTYNEQFF. In DNA, the CDR3 is TGTGCCAGCAGCCAATTCACTGGGACCTACAATGAGCAGTTCTTC.

This clone was seen a handful of times. The gene calls are TRBV7-9 and TRBJ1-2, with TRBD1 as a possible D gene (6 bases). The V and J ends lost 3 bases and 3 bases respectively, with 14 bases between them. Germline V lookup: CDR1 SEHNR, CDR2 FQNEAQ (reference sequence). CDR3 length equals 15 residues. CDR3 loop: CASSFLQGRDYGYTF. In nucleotides, the CDR3 is TGTGCCAGCAGCTTCTTACAGGGAAGGGACTATGGCTACACCTTC.

The chain couples TRBV7-2 to TRBJ1-5; 9 nucleotides line up with TRBD1. The germline V gene encodes CDR1 SGHTA and CDR2 FQGNSA. The V segment lost 5 bases and the J segment 3 bases; nucleotides outside the gene matches: 8. The CDR3 is 16 amino acids. In DNA form, the CDR3 reads TGTGCCAGCAGCCCCGGGGGGACAGGGCCCAATCAGCCCCAGCATTTT. As protein: CASSPGGTGPNQPQHF. Variable domain in full (rest from reference TRBV7-2 and TRBJ1-5): GAGVSQSPSNKVTEKGKDVELRCDPISGHTALYWYRQSLGQGLEFLIYFQGNSAPDKSGLPSDRFSAERTGGSVSTLTIQRTQQEDSAVYLCASSPGGTGPNQPQHFGDGTRLSIL.

The rearrangement uses TRBV27 and TRBJ2-3; unclear D gene. Germline V gene lookup returns CDR1 MNHEY and CDR2 SMNVEV (reference sequence). The length of the CDR3 is 15 residues. V was pared by 2 bases and J by 1 base, with 10 bases between. This CDR3 reads CASSLRLRGTDTQYF. The DNA for the CDR3 is TGTGCCAGCAGTTTACGGTTAAGGGGCACAGATACGCAGTATTTT.

The J gene is TRBJ2-1, the V gene TRBV5-1; no firm D call. In germline, CDR1 is SGHRS, CDR2 YFSETQ. The CDR3 runs 16 residues. Trimming took 0 bases from V and 2 from J, leaving 12 bases between them. The CDR3 region is CASSLVAAGAYNEQFF. The CDR3 DNA sequence: TGCGCCAGCAGCTTGGTAGCTGCAGGAGCCTACAATGAGCAGTTCTTC.

The rearrangement uses TRBV6-5 and TRBJ2-3; 8 nucleotides align to TRBD1. The CDR3 is 16 amino acids. Per the germline V gene, CDR1 is MNHEY and CDR2 is SVGAGI. With 2 bases clipped from V and 2 bases from J, the junction kept 6 bases outside the gene matches. The CDR3 region is CASSYVGTGDTDTQYF. The CDR3, as DNA: TGTGCCAGCAGTTACGTCGGGACAGGAGACACAGATACGCAGTATTTT.

This clone was observed once. This chain links TRBV27 with TRBJ1-1; maybe TRBD1 (6 bases). Germline V lookup: CDR1 MNHEY, CDR2 SMNVEV (reference sequence). The CDR3 length is 15 residues. V lost 2 bases, J lost 0 bases, and 10 bases lay in between. In DNA, the CDR3 is TGTGCCAGCAGTTTAAGTCAGGGGTTGAACACTGAAGCTTTCTTT. Amino acids: CASSLSQGLNTEAFF.

J is TRBJ2-1 and V is TRBV19, with 12 positions matching TRBD2. J gave up 7 bases and V 5 bases, and 6 bases lay outside the gene matches. The CDR3 is 15 residues long. CDR1 is LNHDA and CDR2 is SQIVND in the germline V gene (reference sequence). CDR3 sequence reads: CASSLGLAGENEQFF. The CDR3, as DNA: TGTGCCAGTAGTCTGGGACTAGCGGGCGAAAATGAGCAGTTCTTC.

This clone was observed many times. This chain links TRBV27 with TRBJ1-1; possible D gene TRBD1, 6 bases. Germline V lookup: CDR1 MNHEY, CDR2 SMNVEV (reference sequence). The CDR3 runs 16 residues. The V gene lost 0 bases and the J gene lost 3 bases, with 14 bases spanning the gap. The CDR3 DNA sequence: TGTGCCAGCAGTTTATCGGCCCTACAGGGTGACACTGAAGCTTTCTTT. Encoded protein: CASSLSALQGDTEAFF.